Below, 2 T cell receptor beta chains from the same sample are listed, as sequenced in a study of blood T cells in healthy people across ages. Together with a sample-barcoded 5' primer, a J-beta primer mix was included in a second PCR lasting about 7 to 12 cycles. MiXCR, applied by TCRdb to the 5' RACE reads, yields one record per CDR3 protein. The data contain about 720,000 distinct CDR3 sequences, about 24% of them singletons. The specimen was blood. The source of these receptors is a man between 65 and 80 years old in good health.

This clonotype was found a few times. The chain's CDR3 is CASRGTAGNTIYF. The CDR3 DNA reads TGTGCCAGCAGGGGGACGGCCGGAAACACCATATATTTT. The chain joins TRBV12-3 or TRBV12-4 to TRBJ1-3, with D perhaps matching TRBD1 (5 bases). V lost 6 bases and J 4 bases, leaving 10 bases between the germline ends. The CDR3 is made up of 13 amino acids.

CDR3 DNA sequence: TGTGCCAGTAGTAGAACAACTGGGACAGGGGGGGGAGAGCAGTACTTC. The encoded protein is CASSRTTGTGGGEQYF. V is TRBV19 and J is TRBJ2-7; TRBD1 matches at 11 bases. Trimming at V came to 4 bases and at J to 7 bases, leaving 12 bases not matched to a gene. The CDR3 has 16 amino acids. CDR1 and CDR2 (germline): LNHDA, SQIVND (reference sequence). Variable domain in full (rest from reference TRBV19 and TRBJ2-7): DGGITQSPKYLFRKEGQNVTLSCEQNLNHDAMYWYRQDPGQGLRLIYYSQIVNDFQKGDIAEGYSVSREKKESFPLTVTSAQKNPTAFYLCASSRTTGTGGGEQYFGPGTRLTVT.